This TCR beta chain is drawn from a study of identical twins. Notes on the study in general: High-abundance cord blood beta clonotypes had fewer insertions; memory repertoires showed none.

The length of the CDR3 is 15 residues. CDR1 and CDR2 (germline): MGHRA, YSYEKL. With 0 bases clipped from V and 6 bases from J, the junction kept 7 bases outside the gene matches. With regard to this clonotype: Its antigen is currently unknown.

Unique molecular identifiers were in the cDNA, with template-switch universal primer binding. TCRdb used MiXCR to reprocess the 5' RACE reads, holding one entry per CDR3 protein. This sample has about 530,000 distinct CDR3 sequences, with roughly 15% found just once. The same sample was also studied in work on yellow fever vaccine responses in identical twins.

This TCR was sampled from a woman between 18 and 30 years old in good health. Material: CD4+ T cells sorted from blood. The chain carries TRBV4-1 and TRBJ1-1; TRBD1 matches 7 bases. This chain's CDR3 is CASSQDLRTGAEAFF. The DNA of the CDR3 is TGCGCCAGCAGCCAAGATCTAAGGACAGGCGCTGAAGCTTTCTTT.